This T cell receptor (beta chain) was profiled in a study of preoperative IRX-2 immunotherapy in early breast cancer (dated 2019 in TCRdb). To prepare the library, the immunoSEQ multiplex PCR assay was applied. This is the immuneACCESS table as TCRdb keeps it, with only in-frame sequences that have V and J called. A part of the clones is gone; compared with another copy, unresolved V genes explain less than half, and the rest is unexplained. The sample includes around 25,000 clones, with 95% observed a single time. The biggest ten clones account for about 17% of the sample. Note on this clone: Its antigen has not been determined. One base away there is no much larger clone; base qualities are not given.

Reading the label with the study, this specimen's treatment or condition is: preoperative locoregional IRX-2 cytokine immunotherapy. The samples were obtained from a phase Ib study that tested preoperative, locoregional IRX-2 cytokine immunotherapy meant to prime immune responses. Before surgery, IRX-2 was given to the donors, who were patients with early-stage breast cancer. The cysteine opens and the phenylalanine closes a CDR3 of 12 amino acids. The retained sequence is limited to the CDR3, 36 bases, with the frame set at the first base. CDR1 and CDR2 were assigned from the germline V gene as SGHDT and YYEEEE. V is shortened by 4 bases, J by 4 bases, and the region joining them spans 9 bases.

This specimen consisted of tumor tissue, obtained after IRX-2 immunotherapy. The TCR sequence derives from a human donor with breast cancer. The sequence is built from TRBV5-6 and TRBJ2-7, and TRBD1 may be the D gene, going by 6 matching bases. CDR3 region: CASSRTVYEQYF. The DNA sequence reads TGTGCCAGCAGCCGGACAGTATACGAGCAGTACTTC.